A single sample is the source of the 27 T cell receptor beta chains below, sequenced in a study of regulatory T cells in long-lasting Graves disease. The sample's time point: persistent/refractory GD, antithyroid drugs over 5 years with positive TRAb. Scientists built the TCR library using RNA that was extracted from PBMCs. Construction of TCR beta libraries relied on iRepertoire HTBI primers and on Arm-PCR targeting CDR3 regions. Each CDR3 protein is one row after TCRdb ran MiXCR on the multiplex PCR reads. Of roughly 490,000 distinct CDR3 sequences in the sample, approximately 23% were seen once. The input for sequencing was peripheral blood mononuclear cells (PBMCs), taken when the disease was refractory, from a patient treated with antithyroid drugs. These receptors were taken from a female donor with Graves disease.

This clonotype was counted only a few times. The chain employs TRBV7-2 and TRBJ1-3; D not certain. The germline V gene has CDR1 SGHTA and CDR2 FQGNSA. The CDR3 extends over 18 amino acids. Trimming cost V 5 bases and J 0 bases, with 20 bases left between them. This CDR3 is CASSHTVGADISGNTIYF. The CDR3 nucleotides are TGTGCCAGCAGCCATACCGTGGGTGCCGACATCTCTGGAAACACCATATATTTT.

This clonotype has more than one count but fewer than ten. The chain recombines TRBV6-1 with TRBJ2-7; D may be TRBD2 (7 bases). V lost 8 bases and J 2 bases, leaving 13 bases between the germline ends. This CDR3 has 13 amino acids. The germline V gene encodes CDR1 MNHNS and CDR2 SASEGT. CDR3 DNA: TGTGCCAGCGGGGCGGGGGCCGCCTACGAGCAGTACTTC. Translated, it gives CASGAGAAYEQYF.

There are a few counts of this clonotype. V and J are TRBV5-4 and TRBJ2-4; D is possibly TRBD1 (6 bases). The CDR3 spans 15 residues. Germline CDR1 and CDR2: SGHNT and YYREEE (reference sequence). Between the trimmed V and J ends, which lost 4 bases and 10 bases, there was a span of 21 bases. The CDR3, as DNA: TGTGCCAGCAGCACTCAAGGACAGAATCTCATGATTCAGTACTTC. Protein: CASSTQGQNLMIQYF.

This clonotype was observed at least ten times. The CDR3 loop is CAISWGVPGLEAFF. CDR3 DNA: TGTGCCATATCGTGGGGTGTTCCGGGCCTGGAAGCTTTCTTT. V and J are TRBV10-3 and TRBJ1-1; no definite D call. The CDR3 loop spans 14 amino acids. Germline lookup yields CDR1 ENHRY and CDR2 SYGVKD. The V end was cut by 9 bases, the J end by 8 bases, with 22 bases between.

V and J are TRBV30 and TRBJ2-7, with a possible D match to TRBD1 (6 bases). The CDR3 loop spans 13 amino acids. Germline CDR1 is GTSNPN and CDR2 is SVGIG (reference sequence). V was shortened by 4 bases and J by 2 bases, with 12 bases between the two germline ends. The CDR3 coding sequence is TGTGCCTGGAACAGGGATCTTGCCTACGAGCAGTACTTC. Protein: CAWNRDLAYEQYF.

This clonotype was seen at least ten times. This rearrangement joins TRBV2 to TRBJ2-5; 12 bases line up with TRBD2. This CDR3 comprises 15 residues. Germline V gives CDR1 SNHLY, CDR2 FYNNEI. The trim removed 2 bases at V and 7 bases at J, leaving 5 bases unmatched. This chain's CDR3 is CASSELAGGRGTQYF. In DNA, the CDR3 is TGTGCCAGCAGTGAACTAGCGGGGGGGCGGGGGACCCAGTACTTC.

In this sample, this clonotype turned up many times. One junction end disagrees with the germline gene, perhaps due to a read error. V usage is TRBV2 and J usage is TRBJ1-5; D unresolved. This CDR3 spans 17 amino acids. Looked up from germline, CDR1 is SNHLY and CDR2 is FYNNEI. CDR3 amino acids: CANSEGSDAFSNQPQHF. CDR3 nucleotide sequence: TGTGCCAACAGTGAAGGCAGCGACGCTTTTAGCAATCAGCCCCAGCATTTT.

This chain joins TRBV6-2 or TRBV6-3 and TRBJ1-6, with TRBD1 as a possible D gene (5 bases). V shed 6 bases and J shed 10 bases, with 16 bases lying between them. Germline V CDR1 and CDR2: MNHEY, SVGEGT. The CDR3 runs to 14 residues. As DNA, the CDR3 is TGTGCCAGCAGCCGCCCGGGGGTTATGTCACCCCTCCACTTT. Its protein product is CASSRPGVMSPLHF.

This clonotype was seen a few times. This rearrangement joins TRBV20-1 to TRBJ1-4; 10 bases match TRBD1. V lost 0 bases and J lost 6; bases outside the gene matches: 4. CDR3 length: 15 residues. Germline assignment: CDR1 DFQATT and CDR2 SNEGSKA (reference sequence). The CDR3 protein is CSARELGTGDEKLFF. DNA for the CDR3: TGCAGTGCTAGAGAGTTGGGGACAGGGGATGAAAAACTGTTTTTT.

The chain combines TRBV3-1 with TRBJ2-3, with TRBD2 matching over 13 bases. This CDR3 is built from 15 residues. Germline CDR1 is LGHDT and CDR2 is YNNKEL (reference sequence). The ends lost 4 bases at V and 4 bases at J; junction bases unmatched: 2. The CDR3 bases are TGTGCCAGCAGCCTCACTAGCGGGAGGGCAGATACGCAGTATTTT. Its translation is CASSLTSGRADTQYF.

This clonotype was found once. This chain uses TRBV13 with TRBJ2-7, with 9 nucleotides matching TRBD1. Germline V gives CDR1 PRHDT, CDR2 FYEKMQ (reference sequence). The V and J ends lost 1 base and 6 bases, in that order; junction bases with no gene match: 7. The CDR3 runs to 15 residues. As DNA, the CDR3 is TGTGCCAGCAGCTTAGCGGGACAGGGTTCATCCGAGCAGTACTTC. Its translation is CASSLAGQGSSEQYF.

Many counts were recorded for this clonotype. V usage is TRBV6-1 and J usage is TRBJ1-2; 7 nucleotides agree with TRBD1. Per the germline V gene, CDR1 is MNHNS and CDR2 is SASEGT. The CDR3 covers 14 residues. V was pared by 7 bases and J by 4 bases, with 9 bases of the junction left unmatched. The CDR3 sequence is CASTKSQGSYGYTF. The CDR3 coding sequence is TGTGCCAGCACTAAATCACAGGGGAGCTATGGCTACACCTTC.

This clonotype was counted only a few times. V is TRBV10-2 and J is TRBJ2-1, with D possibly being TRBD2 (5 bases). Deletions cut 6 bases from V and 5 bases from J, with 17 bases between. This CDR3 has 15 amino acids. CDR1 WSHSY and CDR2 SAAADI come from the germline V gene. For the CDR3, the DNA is TGCGCCAGCAGCTCTAGCTTAGGCCTTAACAATGAGCAGTTCTTC. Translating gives CASSSSLGLNNEQFF.

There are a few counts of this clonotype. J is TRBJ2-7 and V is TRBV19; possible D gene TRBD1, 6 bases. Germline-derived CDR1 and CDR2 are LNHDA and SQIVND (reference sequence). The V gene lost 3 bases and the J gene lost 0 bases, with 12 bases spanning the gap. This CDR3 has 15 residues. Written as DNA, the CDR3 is TGTGCCAGTAGTATGATCAGGGGCCGCTCCTACGAGCAGTACTTC. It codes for CASSMIRGRSYEQYF. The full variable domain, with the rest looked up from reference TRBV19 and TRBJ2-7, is DGGITQSPKYLFRKEGQNVTLSCEQNLNHDAMYWYRQDPGQGLRLIYYSQIVNDFQKGDIAEGYSVSREKKESFPLTVTSAQKNPTAFYLCASSMIRGRSYEQYFGPGTRLTVT.

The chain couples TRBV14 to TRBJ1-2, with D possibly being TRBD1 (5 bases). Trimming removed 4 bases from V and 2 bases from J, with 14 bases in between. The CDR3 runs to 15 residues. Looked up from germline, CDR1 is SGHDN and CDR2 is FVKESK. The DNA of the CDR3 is TGTGCCAGCAGCCTAGGGACGGTCACCAACTATGGCTACACCTTC. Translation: CASSLGTVTNYGYTF.

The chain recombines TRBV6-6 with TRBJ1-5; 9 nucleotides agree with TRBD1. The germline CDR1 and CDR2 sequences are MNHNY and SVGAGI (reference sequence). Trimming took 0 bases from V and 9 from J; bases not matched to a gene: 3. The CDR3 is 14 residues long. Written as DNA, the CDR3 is TGTGCCAGCAGTTACTCGACAGGGGGGGCGCCCCAGCATTTT. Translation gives CASSYSTGGAPQHF.

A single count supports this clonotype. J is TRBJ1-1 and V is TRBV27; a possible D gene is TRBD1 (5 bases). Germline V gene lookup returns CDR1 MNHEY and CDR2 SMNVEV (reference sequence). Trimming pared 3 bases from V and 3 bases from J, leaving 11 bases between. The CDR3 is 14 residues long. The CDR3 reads CASSFRGWDTEAFF. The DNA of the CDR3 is TGTGCCAGCAGTTTCCGGGGCTGGGACACTGAAGCTTTCTTT.

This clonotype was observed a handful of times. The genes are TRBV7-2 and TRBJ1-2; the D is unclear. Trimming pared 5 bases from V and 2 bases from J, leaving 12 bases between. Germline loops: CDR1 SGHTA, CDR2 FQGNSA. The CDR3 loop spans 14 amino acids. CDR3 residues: CASSTGVRNYGYTF. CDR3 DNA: TGTGCCAGCAGCACCGGGGTTCGGAACTATGGCTACACCTTC.

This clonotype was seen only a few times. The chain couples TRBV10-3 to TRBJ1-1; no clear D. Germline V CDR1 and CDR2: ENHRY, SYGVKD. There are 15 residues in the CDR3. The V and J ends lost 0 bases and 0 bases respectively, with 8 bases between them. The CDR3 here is CAISESAGLNTEAFF. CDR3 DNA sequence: TGTGCCATCAGTGAGTCGGCCGGCTTGAACACTGAAGCTTTCTTT.

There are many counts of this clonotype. CDR3 DNA: TGTGCCAGCACCCTGGACAGGGGTGGGTCACCCCTCCACTTT. Translated: CASTLDRGGSPLHF. The chain recombines TRBV12-3 or TRBV12-4 with TRBJ1-6; 9 nucleotides match TRBD1. CDR3 length equals 14 residues. The trim removed 7 bases at V and 10 bases at J, leaving 8 bases unmatched.

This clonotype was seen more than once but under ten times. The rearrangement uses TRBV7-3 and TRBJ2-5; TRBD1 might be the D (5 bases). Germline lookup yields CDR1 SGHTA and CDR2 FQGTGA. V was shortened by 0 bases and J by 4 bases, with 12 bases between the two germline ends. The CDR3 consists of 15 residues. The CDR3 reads CASSLTAAGRETQYF. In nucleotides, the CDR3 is TGTGCCAGCAGCTTAACTGCGGCAGGGCGAGAGACCCAGTACTTC.

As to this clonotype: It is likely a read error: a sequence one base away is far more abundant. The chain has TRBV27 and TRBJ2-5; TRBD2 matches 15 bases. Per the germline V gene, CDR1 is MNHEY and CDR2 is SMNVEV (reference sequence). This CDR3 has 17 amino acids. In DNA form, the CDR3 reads TGTGCCAGCAGTTTACTTGGACTAGCGGGAGGGCCAGAGGCCCAGTACTTC. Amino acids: CASSLLGLAGGPEAQYF.

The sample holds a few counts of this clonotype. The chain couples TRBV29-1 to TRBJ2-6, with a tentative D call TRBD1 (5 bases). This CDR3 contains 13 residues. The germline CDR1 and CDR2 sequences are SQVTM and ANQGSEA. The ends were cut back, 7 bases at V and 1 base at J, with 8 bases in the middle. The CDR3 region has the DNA TGCAGCGCCGCAGGGTCTGGGGCCAACGTCCTGACTTTC. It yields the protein CSAAGSGANVLTF.

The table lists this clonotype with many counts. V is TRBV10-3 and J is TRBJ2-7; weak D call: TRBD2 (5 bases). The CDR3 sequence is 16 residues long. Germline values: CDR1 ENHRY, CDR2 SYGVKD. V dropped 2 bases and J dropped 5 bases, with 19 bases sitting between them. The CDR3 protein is CAISERTADEGNEQYF. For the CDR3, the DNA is TGTGCCATCAGTGAGCGGACTGCGGACGAGGGTAACGAGCAGTACTTC.

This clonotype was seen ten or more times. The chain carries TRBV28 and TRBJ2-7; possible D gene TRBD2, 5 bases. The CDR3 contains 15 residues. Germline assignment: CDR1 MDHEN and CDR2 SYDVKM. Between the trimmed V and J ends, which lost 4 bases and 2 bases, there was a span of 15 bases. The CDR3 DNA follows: TGTGCCAGCAGTTCTTTGGTCAGCGGAACCTACGAGCAGTACTTC. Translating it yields CASSSLVSGTYEQYF.

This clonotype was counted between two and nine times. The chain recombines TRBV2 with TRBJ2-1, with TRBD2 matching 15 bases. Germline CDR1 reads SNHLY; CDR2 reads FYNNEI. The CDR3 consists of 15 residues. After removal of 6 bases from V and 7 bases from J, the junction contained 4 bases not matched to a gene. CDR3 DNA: TGTGCCAGCAGGAGAGGGACTAGCGGGGGGAATGAGCAGTTCTTC. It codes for CASRRGTSGGNEQFF.

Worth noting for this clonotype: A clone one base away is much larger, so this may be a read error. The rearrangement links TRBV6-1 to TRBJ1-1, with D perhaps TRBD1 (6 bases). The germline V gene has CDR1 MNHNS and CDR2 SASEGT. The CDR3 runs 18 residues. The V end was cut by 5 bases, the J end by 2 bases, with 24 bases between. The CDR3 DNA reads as TGTGCCAGCAGTAACCTCCCTATCGCTGGACAGCGAAACACTGAAGCTTTCTTT. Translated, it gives CASSNLPIAGQRNTEAFF.